This T cell receptor beta chain was sequenced for a study of shared clonotypes between healthy human individuals. Sequenced by immunoSEQ multiplex PCR; TCRdb stores in-frame clones only, minus some. The sample records 2.5 million or so clones, approximately 94% being singletons. Note on this clone: The antigen is not known.

Both subsets, CD45RA+ naive and CD45RA-negative memory, were split from the CD4+ cells. Germline loops: CDR1 SGDLS, CDR2 YYNGEE. V lost 4 bases to trimming and J lost 5 bases, with 21 bases between them. This CDR3 spans 17 amino acids. The study, taken as a whole, reports: The sharing of 5% to 6.5% of naive CD4 clonotypes was seen across a handful of donors.

This TCR was recovered from a man aged 18 to 30 in good health. The V and J genes are TRBV9 and TRBJ2-2, with D tentatively TRBD1 or TRBD2 (7 bases each). Sequencing used naive CD4+ T cells sorted from blood. Indicated subset: CD45RA+ positively selected. CDR3 residues: CASSPQGGGGGTGELFF. The CDR3, as DNA: TGTGCCAGCAGCCCCCAAGGGGGAGGGGGCGGGACCGGGGAGCTGTTTTTT.